This TCR beta chain was captured by sequencing in a study of persistence of HIV-infected CD4 T cells. The libraries were made with immunoSEQ version 4 in survey mode. The assay was immunoSEQ multiplex PCR, and TCRdb's table has in-frame clones only and misses some. The top ten hold 5.4% of the sample, which has 35,000 to 45,000 clones, about 84% seen once. Overlapping HIV-1 Gag 15-mer peptides at 1 ug per peptide per mL were used. Sorted nonresponding memory CD4+ T cells were CD40L-negative, CD69-negative, CD45RO-high. Inclusion required CMV-positive serology and CD4+ counts above 400 cells/uL. CD8-depleted PBMCs were stimulated 15 to 20 hours with anti-CD28/CD49d costimulation, CD40-blocking antibody and enfuvirtide. The study's findings and limits: Antigen-responding cells were enriched for degenerate expanded CDR3beta sequences.

With regard to this clone: As yet, its antigen is unknown.

Sequencing used cultured CD4+ T cells from PBMCs, obtained from a patient who received antiretroviral therapy. The TCR originated in an adult with HIV. The donor label of this sample is uncertain.

The CDR3 region is CASSIPGTTGYTF. Here the CDR3 DNA reads TGTGCCAGTAGTATTCCAGGGACAACTGGCTACACCTTC. The V and J genes are TRBV19 and TRBJ1-2; maybe TRBD1 (6 bases). Deletions cut 3 bases from V and 7 bases from J, with 12 bases between. The CDR3 runs 13 residues. Germline loops: CDR1 LNHDA, CDR2 SQIVND (reference sequence).